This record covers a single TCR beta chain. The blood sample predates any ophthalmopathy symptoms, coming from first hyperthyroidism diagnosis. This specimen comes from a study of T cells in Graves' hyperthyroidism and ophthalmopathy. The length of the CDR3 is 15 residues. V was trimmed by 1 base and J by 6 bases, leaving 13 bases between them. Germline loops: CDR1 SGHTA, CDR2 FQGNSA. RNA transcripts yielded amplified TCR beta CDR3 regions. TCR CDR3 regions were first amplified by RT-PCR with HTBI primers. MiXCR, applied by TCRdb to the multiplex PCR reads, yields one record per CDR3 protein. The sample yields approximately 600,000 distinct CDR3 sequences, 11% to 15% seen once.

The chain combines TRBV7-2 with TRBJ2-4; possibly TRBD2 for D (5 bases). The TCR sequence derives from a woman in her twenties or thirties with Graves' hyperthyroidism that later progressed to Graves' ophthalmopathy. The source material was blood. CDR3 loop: CASSLGRRIGNIQYF. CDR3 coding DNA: TGTGCCAGCAGCTTAGGGAGGAGAATCGGAAACATTCAGTACTTC.